This TCR beta chain was retrieved from a study of T cell responses to AZD1222 COVID-19 vaccine (dated by TCRdb to about 2021). For the wider study: AZD1222 recipients with second doses at about 4 weeks or about 12 weeks were pooled, because spike-specific TCR depth and breadth did not differ between schedules. A total of over 230 trial participants underwent TCR sequencing, of whom 200 to 220 received two doses of AZD1222 and about 26 received two doses of the MenACWY control vaccine. Trial participants were enrolled by age into 18-55, 56-69 and 70-plus year subgroups, with around 140, 26 and 57 TCR-sequenced participants respectively. Study-wide conclusions, independent of this receptor: Epitopes outside the regions mutated in the B.1.351 and B.1.1.7 variants were reportedly recognized by nearly half of the unique spike-specific TCRs. The 56-69-year group was small, and its depth increase did not reach significance, likely because of low power. Most participants were white British and females outnumbered males, and the authors suggested that clonal diversity may have been underestimated. After two AZD1222 doses, spike-specific TCR breadth and depth were significantly higher than at day 0 and than in MenACWY recipients. Because no day 14 peak-response samples were available, the repertoires could be characterized only after the peak T cell response. CD4 TCRs associated with the vaccine covered the entire spike protein, and the dominant responses were in regions 160-218 and 743-854. Conclusions about previously exposed vaccinees are limited because only six or seven AZD1222 recipients were SARS-CoV-2 seropositive at baseline.

Concerning this clone: No antigen is known for it. No qualities accompany the bases; no much larger clone lies one base away.

The CDR3 regions of human TCRbeta chains were subjected to immunosequencing. The authors processed their data as follows. Repertoire TCRs were matched against a reference library of SARS-CoV-2-specific TCRs generated with the MIRA antigen-specificity platform. Breadth was defined as the fraction of unique TCRs that were SARS-CoV-2-associated, and depth was defined as the fraction of total T cells that were SARS-CoV-2-associated. Using the MIRA data, every spike-specific TCR was mapped to the spike region that the TCR reacted to and assigned to either a CD4 or a CD8 class. Log10-transformed breadth and depth values were compared by one-way ANOVA with Sidak's multiple comparisons tests. The immuneACCESS repertoire file appears here via TCRdb, limited to in-frame rearrangements. These files lack a portion of the clones; in checked studies, under half of the deficit traces to unresolved V genes, and the cause of the others is not known. The DNA was the basis for D and trimming; V, J and clone size are from that table. Across this sample there are roughly 160,000 clones, with 94% seen only once. Around 0.66% of the sample belongs to the ten largest clones.

The sample's time point label, in plain terms: baseline before first vaccination. Samples from vaccinated people were obtained from the UK trials COV001 and COV002, which included a single-blind randomized controlled phase 2/3 trial of AZD1222 (ChAdOx1 nCoV-19) in healthy adults. For TCRbeta chain sequencing, PBMC samples were collected from trial participants at day 0 and at day 28 after the second dose. Reading the germline V gene gives CDR1 SNHLY and CDR2 FYNNEI. At the junction V is shortened by 6 bases and J by 3 bases, with 15 bases in between. Spanning cysteine to phenylalanine, the CDR3 consists of 14 amino acids. Only the CDR3 DNA stays, 42 bases, in frame from base 1.

The rearranged segments are TRBV2 and TRBJ2-7, with a tentative D gene TRBD2 over 5 matching bases. The receptor was isolated from an adult in good health. The material was peripheral blood, obtained on day 0 of AZD1222 vaccination. The CDR3 protein: CASSRGQLLYEQYF. The nucleotides read TGTGCCAGCAGCCGAGGGCAGCTACTCTACGAGCAGTACTTC.